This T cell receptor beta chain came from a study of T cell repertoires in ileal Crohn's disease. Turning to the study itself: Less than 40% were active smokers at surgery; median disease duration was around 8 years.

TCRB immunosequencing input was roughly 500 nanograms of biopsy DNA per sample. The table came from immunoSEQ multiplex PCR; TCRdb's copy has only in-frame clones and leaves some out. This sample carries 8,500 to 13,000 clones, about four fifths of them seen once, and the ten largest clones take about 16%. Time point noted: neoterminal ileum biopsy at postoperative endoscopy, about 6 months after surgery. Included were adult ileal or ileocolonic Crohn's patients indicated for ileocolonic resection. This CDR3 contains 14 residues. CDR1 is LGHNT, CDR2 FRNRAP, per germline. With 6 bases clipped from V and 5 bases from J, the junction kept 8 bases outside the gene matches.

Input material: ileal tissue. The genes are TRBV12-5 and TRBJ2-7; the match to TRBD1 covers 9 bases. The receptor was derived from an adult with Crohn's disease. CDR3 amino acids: CASGPGTGTDEQYF. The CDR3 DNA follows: TGTGCTAGTGGACCCGGGACAGGGACCGACGAGCAGTACTTC.